This T cell receptor (beta chain) originates from a study of somatic mutations in cytotoxic T cells in rheumatoid arthritis. Produced via immunoSEQ multiplex PCR; TCRdb's table is partial and in-frame only. The sample includes around 20,000 clones, roughly four fifths of them seen just once. Germline loops: CDR1 LNHDA, CDR2 SQIVND (reference sequence). The CDR3 is 15 residues long. With V trimmed by 5 bases and J by 13 bases, 16 bases remained unmatched. The chain couples TRBV19 to TRBJ2-5; TRBD2 matches 10 bases. Sequenced sample: CD8+ T cells sorted from blood. This clonotype originated in an adult with rheumatoid arthritis. The CDR3 spells CASSDRGGLATPAYF. Here the CDR3 DNA reads TGTGCCAGTAGTGACCGTGGGGGACTAGCGACCCCCGCGTACTTC.